This TCR beta chain was found in a study of blood T cell repertoires in COVID-19. Study background: Sources were T cells, B-cell-depleted T cells, or PBMCs; the material itself was cDNA or gDNA.

Per the original methods: Scientists estimated how many nucleated cells there were by amplifying reference gene primers. Clones were sequenced by immunoSEQ multiplex PCR, and TCRdb holds only the in-frame ones, with some missing. D and trimming were read from the DNA, whereas the V and J calls and clone size are those reported in that table. The sample consists of 180,000 or so clones, about 88% of them appearing once. V was trimmed by 4 bases and J by 2 bases, leaving 14 bases between them. The CDR3 has 16 residues. Germline V lookup: CDR1 SGHTA, CDR2 FQGNSA. The gene calls are TRBV7-2 and TRBJ2-2; D is unresolved. This sequence was found in a woman aged 40-49 years with acute COVID-19. The sample taken for sequencing was PBMCs or T cells enriched from blood (not recorded which). This chain's CDR3 is CASSSYQQLNTGELFF. The CDR3 bases are TGTGCCAGCAGCTCCTATCAACAGCTTAACACCGGGGAGCTGTTTTTT.